Presented here are 26 T cell receptor beta chains from one specimen sequenced in a study of blood T cell repertoires in COVID-19. Using immunoSEQ multiplex PCR, the repertoire was profiled, and TCRdb retains in-frame clones only, with some absent. In the table there are 80,000 to 95,000 clones, 65% to 80% of which are singletons. The sequencing input was peripheral blood. Source of these receptors: a woman older than 75 with active or convalescent COVID-19.

The rearrangement joins TRBV12-3 or TRBV12-4 to TRBJ1-3, with D unresolved. Trimming stripped 6 bases from V and 5 bases from J, with 8 bases between. This CDR3 has 12 amino acids. The CDR3 bases are TGTGCCAGCAGCCAAATCCGAAACACCATATATTTT. Protein: CASSQIRNTIYF.

Details on this clone: One end of the junction fails to match germline, which may point to a read error. The CDR3 DNA sequence: TGTGCTAGCAGCCCCGGGACTAGCGGGGGGGTGCAGTATTTT. Protein: CASSPGTSGGVQYF. The chain couples TRBV7-7 to TRBJ2-3; TRBD2 agrees at 16 bases. Germline assignment: CDR1 SSHAT and CDR2 FNYEAQ (reference sequence). There are 14 residues in the CDR3.

The CDR3 region has the DNA TGTGCCAGCAGTTCTCGACAGGGGGCAGGAGAGACCCAGTACTTC. This sequence encodes CASSSRQGAGETQYF. The chain recombines TRBV6-5 with TRBJ2-5; 10 bases line up with TRBD1. This CDR3 contains 15 residues. The germline CDR1 and CDR2 sequences are MNHEY and SVGAGI. V lost 4 bases, J lost 4 bases, and 6 bases stayed unmatched.

The V and J genes are TRBV7-3 and TRBJ1-1, with unresolved D. Germline CDR1 and CDR2: SGHTA and FQGTGA. The length of the CDR3 is 13 residues. Trimming stripped 5 bases from V and 5 bases from J, with 12 bases between. The CDR3: CASSEYWRTEAFF. The CDR3 DNA follows: TGTGCCAGCAGCGAGTACTGGAGGACTGAAGCTTTCTTT.

The chain carries TRBV25-1 and TRBJ1-6, with D possibly matching TRBD1 (5 bases). There are 13 residues in the CDR3. Between the trimmed V and J ends, which lost 4 bases and 9 bases, there was a span of 10 bases. The V gene's germline CDR1 is MGHDK and CDR2 SYGVNS. CDR3 in DNA: TGTGCCAGCAGTGTCCAGGGTAGTTCACCCCTCCACTTT. Amino acid sequence: CASSVQGSSPLHF.

This clone was observed a few times. The chain combines TRBV28 with TRBJ2-1; tentatively, D is TRBD1 (6 bases). Looked up from germline, CDR1 is MDHEN and CDR2 is SYDVKM. This CDR3 has 15 residues. The V gene lost 0 bases and the J gene lost 4 bases, with 10 bases spanning the gap. The CDR3: CASSLWGARYNEQFF. CDR3 DNA: TGTGCCAGCAGTTTATGGGGGGCTCGGTACAATGAGCAGTTCTTC. Full variable domain (outside the CDR3, taken from reference TRBV28 and TRBJ2-1): DVKVTQSSRYLVKRTGEKVFLECVQDMDHENMFWYRQDPGLGLRLIYFSYDVKMKEKGDIPEGYSVSREKKERFSLILESASTNQTSMYLCASSLWGARYNEQFFGPGTRLTVL.

V gene TRBV2 combines with J gene TRBJ2-1; maybe TRBD1 (6 bases). Trimming removed 5 bases at V and 8 bases at J, with 13 bases between. The CDR3 spans 13 residues. CDR1 SNHLY and CDR2 FYNNEI come from the germline V gene. The CDR3 here is CASSTLRQDEQFF. CDR3 DNA: TGTGCCAGCAGTACACTCCGACAGGATGAGCAGTTCTTC.

The chain is built from TRBV30 and TRBJ2-5, with TRBD1 identical over 9 bases. Germline V CDR1 and CDR2: GTSNPN, SVGIG (reference sequence). The CDR3 spans 16 residues. The junction had 13 bases not matched to a gene; V was cut back by 2 bases and J by 6 bases. The CDR3 DNA follows: TGTGCCTGGAGTCTGAATAGGGGACAGGGTTCGAAGACCCAGTACTTC. It yields the protein CAWSLNRGQGSKTQYF.

Here the CDR3 reads CASQSGDRGELFF. The CDR3 DNA reads TGTGCCAGCCAAAGCGGGGATAGGGGGGAGCTGTTTTTT. The genes are TRBV28 and TRBJ2-2, with 7 bases lining up with TRBD2. Per germline, CDR1 MDHEN and CDR2 SYDVKM. CDR3 size: 13 residues. V lost 8 bases to trimming and J lost 8 bases; unmatched junction nucleotides: 8.

Here the CDR3 DNA reads TGTGCCAGCAAGCGGGGCTTGGGGAACACCGGGGAGCTGTTTTTT. Amino acid sequence: CASKRGLGNTGELFF. This chain joins TRBV27 and TRBJ2-2; TRBD2 aligns across 7 bases. The V gene's germline CDR1 is MNHEY and CDR2 SMNVEV (reference sequence). V gave up 7 bases and J gave up 1 base; unmatched junction bases: 6. The CDR3 loop spans 15 amino acids.

The rearrangement uses TRBV7-2 and TRBJ2-7; D not resolved. This CDR3 comprises 13 residues. Germline loops: CDR1 SGHTA, CDR2 FQGNSA. The ends were cut back, 6 bases at V and 6 bases at J, with 15 bases in the middle. CDR3 in amino acids: CASSPRQDGEQYF. The CDR3 DNA reads TGTGCCAGCAGTCCCCGACAAGACGGCGAGCAGTACTTC.

The rearrangement links TRBV9 to TRBJ1-1; D may be TRBD1 (6 bases). The germline V gene has CDR1 SGDLS and CDR2 YYNGEE. The CDR3 extends over 14 amino acids. Trimming removed 4 bases from V and 4 bases from J, with 14 bases in between. CDR3: CASSQTGMGTEAFF. The CDR3 DNA follows: TGTGCCAGCAGCCAGACAGGAATGGGCACTGAAGCTTTCTTT.

This clone was seen just once. The gene calls are TRBV9 and TRBJ2-2; 8 nucleotides align to TRBD1. Germline loops: CDR1 SGDLS, CDR2 YYNGEE. The V and J ends lost 4 bases and 2 bases, in that order; junction bases with no gene match: 7. This CDR3 is built from 16 residues. CDR3: CASSTPPGGNTGELFF. CDR3 in DNA: TGTGCCAGCAGCACTCCTCCAGGGGGCAACACCGGGGAGCTGTTTTTT.

This sequence joins TRBV6-5 and TRBJ1-6; 7 nucleotides align to TRBD1. Germline-derived CDR1 and CDR2 are MNHEY and SVGAGI. This CDR3 comprises 15 residues. The V and J ends lost 7 bases and 8 bases, in that order; junction bases with no gene match: 11. The CDR3 loop reads CASIPPGQSYSPLHF. The CDR3 DNA reads as TGTGCCAGCATTCCTCCGGGACAGAGTTATTCACCCCTCCACTTT.

This chain uses TRBV13 with TRBJ1-4, with D maybe TRBD1 (6 bases). The CDR3 consists of 14 residues. V was clipped by 5 bases and J by 4 bases, with 11 bases between them. Germline CDR1 reads PRHDT; CDR2 reads FYEKMQ (reference sequence). CDR3 protein: CASSRGWDNEKLFF. For the CDR3, the DNA is TGTGCCAGCAGCAGGGGGTGGGATAATGAAAAACTGTTTTTT. Full variable domain (rest looked up from reference TRBV13 and TRBJ1-4): AAGVIQSPRHLIKEKRETATLKCYPIPRHDTVYWYQQGPGQDPQFLISFYEKMQSDKGSIPDRFSAQQFSDYHSELNMSSLELGDSALYFCASSRGWDNEKLFFGSGTQLSVL.

The chain recombines TRBV9 with TRBJ1-2, with a possible D match to TRBD1 (6 bases). The CDR3 is 14 amino acids. CDR1 is SGDLS and CDR2 is YYNGEE in the germline V gene. Between the trimmed V and J ends, which lost 0 bases and 5 bases, there was a span of 11 bases. For the CDR3, the DNA is TGTGCCAGCAGCGTAGCGGGGGGCGGGTATGGCTACACCTTC. Translated, it gives CASSVAGGGYGYTF.

This CDR3 reads CASSYLNRDGYTF. The CDR3, as DNA: TGTGCCAGCAGTTACCTCAACAGGGATGGCTACACCTTC. This rearrangement joins TRBV6-5 to TRBJ1-2; a possible D gene is TRBD1 (6 bases). V dropped 2 bases and J dropped 6 bases, with 10 bases sitting between them. CDR1 is MNHEY, CDR2 SVGAGI, per germline. This CDR3 region has 13 residues.

The CDR3 protein is CASSGHRDTQETQYF. The CDR3 DNA follows: TGCGCCAGCAGTGGCCACCGGGACACCCAAGAGACCCAGTACTTC. The rearrangement links TRBV10-2 to TRBJ2-5, with a weak D call TRBD1 (6 bases). The CDR3 runs to 15 residues. V lost 4 bases to trimming and J lost 1 base, with 13 bases between them. The germline gives CDR1 WSHSY, CDR2 SAAADI.

The chain joins TRBV11-2 to TRBJ2-5; 7 nucleotides line up with TRBD1. The V segment lost 5 bases and the J segment 5 bases; nucleotides outside the gene matches: 5. This CDR3 comprises 13 residues. CDR1 is SGHAT and CDR2 is FQNNGV in the germline V gene. CDR3 sequence reads: CASSIRGQETQYF. In DNA, the CDR3 is TGTGCCAGCAGCATCAGGGGACAGGAGACCCAGTACTTC.

The V and J genes are TRBV30 and TRBJ2-5; 9 bases align to TRBD1. The V segment lost 3 bases and the J segment 2 bases; nucleotides outside the gene matches: 4. CDR1 GTSNPN and CDR2 SVGIG come from the germline V gene (reference sequence). CDR3 size: 14 residues. The chain's CDR3 is CAWRDGQGQETQYF. The CDR3 coding sequence is TGTGCCTGGAGAGATGGACAGGGGCAAGAGACCCAGTACTTC.

This rearrangement joins TRBV28 to TRBJ1-5; 7 bases are a match to TRBD1. V shed 5 bases and J 4 bases; nucleotides not matched to a gene: 8. The CDR3 covers 15 residues. Looked up from germline, CDR1 is MDHEN and CDR2 is SYDVKM. CDR3 region: CASSRMGQLNQPQHF. For the CDR3, the DNA is TGTGCCAGCAGTCGAATGGGACAGCTGAATCAGCCCCAGCATTTT. Variable domain in full (rest from reference TRBV28 and TRBJ1-5): DVKVTQSSRYLVKRTGEKVFLECVQDMDHENMFWYRQDPGLGLRLIYFSYDVKMKEKGDIPEGYSVSREKKERFSLILESASTNQTSMYLCASSRMGQLNQPQHFGDGTRLSIL.

The sample holds one count of this clone. The chain links TRBV15 to TRBJ1-1; D uncertain. The germline V gene has CDR1 LNHNV and CDR2 YYDKDF (reference sequence). The CDR3 loop spans 14 amino acids. V lost 1 base to trimming and J lost 1 base, with 7 bases between them. CDR3 coding DNA: TGTGCCACCAGCAGAGCTAGAGGGAACACTGAAGCTTTCTTT. It translates to CATSRARGNTEAFF.

The rearrangement uses TRBV2 and TRBJ2-3; 12 positions match TRBD2. This CDR3 comprises 15 residues. Germline V lookup: CDR1 SNHLY, CDR2 FYNNEI. Losses at the gene ends were 4 bases for V and 5 bases for J; bases not matched to a gene: 4. CDR3 sequence: CASSGTSGAKDTQYF. DNA for the CDR3: TGTGCCAGCAGTGGGACTAGCGGGGCCAAAGATACGCAGTATTTT. The full variable domain, in which reference TRBV2 and TRBJ2-3 provide the parts outside the CDR3, is EPEVTQTPSHQVTQMGQEVILRCVPISNHLYFYWYRQILGQKVEFLVSFYNNEISEKSEIFDDQFSVERPDGSNFTLKIRSTKLEDSAMYFCASSGTSGAKDTQYFGPGTRLTVL.

The rearrangement links TRBV20-1 to TRBJ1-4; the D gene is possibly TRBD1 (5 bases). Trimming left V 3 bases short and J 6 bases short, with 11 bases between. This CDR3 contains 13 residues. Germline loops: CDR1 DFQATT, CDR2 SNEGSKA (reference sequence). The CDR3 DNA is TGCAGTGCTAGTCGGGGGTTTGATGAAAAACTGTTTTTT. Translated, it gives CSASRGFDEKLFF.

J is TRBJ2-5 and V is TRBV27, with 7 bases aligning to TRBD2. The V gene end was trimmed by 0 bases and the J gene end by 2 bases; junction bases not matched to a gene: 3. This CDR3 is built from 15 residues. Germline loops: CDR1 MNHEY, CDR2 SMNVEV (reference sequence). CDR3 nucleotide sequence: TGTGCCAGCAGTTTATCTCCGGGACTACAAGAGACCCAGTACTTC. This encodes CASSLSPGLQETQYF.

The V and J genes are TRBV30 and TRBJ2-3; 7 bases are shared with TRBD2. The germline V gene encodes CDR1 GTSNPN and CDR2 SVGIG (reference sequence). The CDR3 length is 14 residues. J lost 2 bases, V lost 0 bases, and 2 bases had no gene match. Here the CDR3 DNA reads TGTGCCTGGAGTGTACGGGGGGTCACAGATACGCAGTATTTT. Translating it yields CAWSVRGVTDTQYF. The complete variable domain, with remaining parts taken from reference TRBV30 and TRBJ2-3, reads SQTIHQWPATLVQPVGSPLSLECTVEGTSNPNLYWYRQAAGRGLQLLFYSVGIGQISSEVPQNLSASRPQDRQFILSSKKLLLSDSGFYLCAWSVRGVTDTQYFGPGTRLTVL.